This passage covers 32 T cell receptor beta chains from one sample sequenced in a study of shared clonotypes between healthy human individuals. Assay used: immunoSEQ multiplex PCR; TCRdb lists only in-frame clones, some missing. The sample lists about half a million clones; almost 80% were seen once. The sequenced sample consisted of PBMCs. These TCRs come from a woman between 40 and 50 years old in good health. Some clones in this sample may be carry-over from other donors' samples.

About this clone itself: A single base is all that separates this from a far larger clone, so a read error is likely. This sequence joins TRBV30 and TRBJ2-2; D is possibly TRBD1 (6 bases). Germline assignment: CDR1 GTSNPN and CDR2 SVGIG (reference sequence). This CDR3 is built from 15 residues. Here the CDR3 DNA reads TGTGCCTGGAGTGTAAAACCCCGGGACACCAGGGAGCTGTTTTTT. Amino acid sequence: CAWSVKPRDTRELFF.

This chain uses TRBV7-9 with TRBJ2-2; D is perhaps TRBD1 (5 bases). V lost 0 bases and J 3 bases, leaving 17 bases between the germline ends. Germline CDR1 and CDR2: SEHNR and FQNEAQ (reference sequence). The CDR3 totals 18 residues. The CDR3 coding sequence is TGTGCCAGCAGCTTAGCCCCTGGGGCCTCAGCCTACACCGGGGAGCTGTTTTTT. Protein: CASSLAPGASAYTGELFF.

The chain carries TRBV9 and TRBJ2-1; tentative D call: TRBD2 (6 bases). The CDR3 consists of 16 residues. The V gene's germline CDR1 is SGDLS and CDR2 YYNGEE. V lost 3 bases and J lost 5, with 18 bases in between. The CDR3 nucleotides are TGTGCCAGCAGCGAGTCCGGGGACTTTTACCACAATGAGCAGTTCTTC. This translates into CASSESGDFYHNEQFF.

The rearrangement joins TRBV29-1 to TRBJ2-7, with D unclear. V lost 4 bases and J lost 7, with 14 bases in between. This CDR3 is built from 12 residues. CDR1 and CDR2 (germline): SQVTM, ANQGSEA. The CDR3 loop reads CSVGSMVGEQYF. The CDR3 nucleotides are TGCAGCGTTGGGTCAATGGTTGGGGAGCAGTACTTC.

The chain is built from TRBV27 and TRBJ2-2; 7 bases align to TRBD1. V lost 6 bases and J lost 4; bases outside the gene matches: 11. The CDR3 extends over 16 amino acids. Germline CDR1 reads MNHEY; CDR2 reads SMNVEV (reference sequence). CDR3 amino acids: CASRYRTGLSTGELFF. The CDR3, as DNA: TGTGCCAGCAGGTACAGGACAGGCTTAAGCACCGGGGAGCTGTTTTTT.

This clone was observed a few times. The chain joins TRBV10-3 to TRBJ1-3; D possibly corresponds to TRBD1 (5 bases). From germline, CDR1 is ENHRY and CDR2 SYGVKD. The CDR3 runs to 17 residues. The V and J ends lost 0 bases and 0 bases respectively, with 12 bases between them. CDR3 sequence (DNA): TGTGCCATCAGTGAGTCGTCAGGGTACGGCTCTGGAAACACCATATATTTT. Translating it yields CAISESSGYGSGNTIYF.

This chain connects TRBV6-1 to TRBJ2-2; possibly TRBD1 or TRBD2 for D (5 bases each). V lost 8 bases, J lost 5 bases, and 15 bases lay in between. The CDR3 spans 14 residues. Per the germline V gene, CDR1 is MNHNS and CDR2 is SASEGT. The CDR3 bases are TGTGCCAGCTCCCGGGACGGTGCGACCGGGGAGCTGTTTTTT. This encodes CASSRDGATGELFF.

The chain combines TRBV28 with TRBJ1-5, with D perhaps matching TRBD1 (5 bases). CDR1 and CDR2 from the germline V gene are MDHEN and SYDVKM. V lost 2 bases and J 0 bases, leaving 14 bases between the germline ends. CDR3 size: 17 residues. CDR3 protein: CASSLALGRDSNQPQHF. The CDR3, as DNA: TGTGCCAGCAGTTTAGCCTTGGGACGGGATAGCAATCAGCCCCAGCATTTT.

The chain has TRBV11-2 and TRBJ1-1, with D possibly being TRBD1 (5 bases). Germline lookup yields CDR1 SGHAT and CDR2 FQNNGV. This CDR3 has 12 residues. The V gene lost 5 bases and the J gene lost 6 bases, with 10 bases spanning the gap. This CDR3 reads CASSPGEAEAFF. The DNA for the CDR3 is TGTGCCAGCAGCCCGGGGGAGGCTGAAGCTTTCTTT.

The rearrangement joins TRBV30 to TRBJ2-7; perhaps D is TRBD1 or TRBD2 (5 bases each). The CDR3 totals 14 residues. CDR1 is GTSNPN and CDR2 is SVGIG in the germline V gene (reference sequence). V gave up 3 bases and J gave up 2 bases, with 14 bases separating them. DNA of the CDR3: TGTGCCTGGAGCTGGCCCGGGGCAGCCTACGAGCAGTACTTC. It codes for CAWSWPGAAYEQYF.

The chain combines TRBV7-2 with TRBJ2-7; D not certain. CDR3 size: 12 residues. The V end lost 4 bases, the J end lost 4 bases, and 8 bases lay between the germline ends. CDR1 and CDR2 (germline): SGHTA, FQGNSA. CDR3 in DNA: TGTGCCAGCAGCTCACACAGATACGAGCAGTACTTC. This translates into CASSSHRYEQYF.

The chain has TRBV5-1 and TRBJ2-3; 8 nucleotides line up with TRBD1. Trimming cost V 3 bases and J 2 bases; bases outside gene matches: 5. The CDR3 has 15 amino acids. The germline V gene has CDR1 SGHRS and CDR2 YFSETQ. The CDR3 DNA follows: TGCGCCAGCAGCTACGGACAGGGCATCACAGATACGCAGTATTTT. It translates to CASSYGQGITDTQYF.

The gene calls are TRBV10-3 and TRBJ2-2; tentatively, D is TRBD2 (5 bases). Trimming stripped 10 bases from V and 1 base from J, with 19 bases between. The CDR3 extends over 16 amino acids. Germline CDR1 and CDR2: ENHRY and SYGVKD. CDR3 amino acids: CATFRGSGRNTGELFF. The DNA for the CDR3 is TGTGCCACCTTCCGGGGATCCGGGCGGAACACCGGGGAGCTGTTTTTT.

This CDR3 is CASTPFAGANYGYTF. The DNA of the CDR3 is TGTGCCAGCACCCCTTTCGCAGGGGCGAACTATGGCTACACCTTC. The V and J genes are TRBV7-2 and TRBJ1-2, with TRBD1 as a possible D gene (6 bases). Germline values: CDR1 SGHTA, CDR2 FQGNSA. CDR3 size: 15 residues. With 7 bases removed from V and 2 bases from J, the gap between germline ends came to 17 bases. Full variable domain (outside the CDR3, taken from reference TRBV7-2 and TRBJ1-2): GAGVSQSPSNKVTEKGKDVELRCDPISGHTALYWYRQSLGQGLEFLIYFQGNSAPDKSGLPSDRFSAERTGGSVSTLTIQRTQQEDSAVYLCASTPFAGANYGYTFGSGTRLTVV.

V is TRBV4-2 and J is TRBJ2-7; the D is unclear. CDR3 length: 16 amino acids. V was trimmed by 0 bases and J by 0 bases, leaving 12 bases between them. The germline V gene encodes CDR1 LGHNA and CDR2 YNFKEQ. CDR3 coding DNA: TGTGCCAGCAGCCAAGACCCCACCGCGGCCTCCTACGAGCAGTACTTC. Translating it yields CASSQDPTAASYEQYF.

The CDR3 sequence is CASSLLENTEAFF. The CDR3, as DNA: TGTGCCAGCAGCTTATTAGAGAACACTGAAGCTTTCTTT. V is TRBV7-8 and J is TRBJ1-1; D gene unclear. Looked up from germline, CDR1 is SGHVS and CDR2 is FQNEAQ. The V gene lost 2 bases and the J gene lost 1 base, with 5 bases spanning the gap. The CDR3 loop spans 13 amino acids.

The rearrangement uses TRBV7-2 and TRBJ2-3; D remains unclear. The germline V gene has CDR1 SGHTA and CDR2 FQGNSA. The CDR3 is made up of 13 amino acids. V was shortened by 5 bases and J by 2 bases, with 8 bases between the two germline ends. The CDR3 reads CASSRSHTDTQYF. Written as DNA, the CDR3 is TGTGCCAGCAGCAGATCCCACACAGATACGCAGTATTTT. The entire variable domain, with the rest obtained from reference TRBV7-2 and TRBJ2-3, is as follows: GAGVSQSPSNKVTEKGKDVELRCDPISGHTALYWYRQSLGQGLEFLIYFQGNSAPDKSGLPSDRFSAERTGGSVSTLTIQRTQQEDSAVYLCASSRSHTDTQYFGPGTRLTVL.

This clone occurred a few times. Different DNA sequences within this sample yield the same CDR3. The chain carries TRBV6-4 and TRBJ2-1; TRBD2 matches at 10 bases. CDR1 is MRHNA, CDR2 SNTAGT, per germline. CDR3 length: 16 residues. The J segment lost 3 bases and the V segment lost 0 bases, leaving 2 bases of the junction unmatched. The CDR3 region has the DNA TGTGCCAGCAGTGACTCGGCTAGCGGGGGCTACAATGAGCAGTTCTTC. This encodes CASSDSASGGYNEQFF.

This clone was seen more than once but under ten times. The genes are TRBV18 and TRBJ1-5, with a possible D match to TRBD1 (5 bases). Looked up from germline, CDR1 is KGHSH and CDR2 is LQKENI. Trimming pared 6 bases from V and 5 bases from J, leaving 11 bases between. CDR3 length: 13 amino acids. The CDR3 DNA follows: TGTGCCAGCTCCCGGCGGGGGGATCAGCCCCAGCATTTT. Protein product: CASSRRGDQPQHF.

The chain links TRBV4-3 to TRBJ2-7; D unresolved. Trimming took off 0 bases at V and 3 bases at J, with 12 bases between the two ends. The CDR3 runs 15 residues. Germline V gives CDR1 LGHNA, CDR2 YSLEER. The CDR3 DNA follows: TGCGCCAGCAGCCAAGATTCCCAGTGGGGCTACGAGCAGTACTTC. Translated, it gives CASSQDSQWGYEQYF.

The chain joins TRBV30 to TRBJ1-5, with TRBD1 matching 7 bases. This CDR3 comprises 13 residues. Germline V gene data show CDR1 as GTSNPN and CDR2 as SVGIG (reference sequence). J gave up 6 bases and V 5 bases, and 7 bases lay outside the gene matches. The CDR3: CAWARGIGQPQHF. CDR3 DNA: TGTGCCTGGGCCAGGGGGATCGGTCAGCCCCAGCATTTT.

The chain uses TRBV5-1 and TRBJ2-2; possibly TRBD1 for D (7 bases). The CDR3 consists of 15 residues. Trimming cost V 0 bases and J 4 bases, with 10 bases left between them. Per germline, CDR1 SGHRS and CDR2 YFSETQ. This CDR3 reads CASSLDRGGTGELFF. DNA for the CDR3: TGCGCCAGCAGCTTGGACAGGGGAGGCACCGGGGAGCTGTTTTTT.

There are a few counts of this clone. This sequence joins TRBV5-4 and TRBJ2-4; TRBD1 matches at 7 bases. The CDR3 contains 16 residues. Germline V gene sequence: CDR1 SGHNT, CDR2 YYREEE (reference sequence). V gave up 4 bases and J gave up 0 bases; unmatched junction bases: 7. The CDR3 loop is CASSTGTDKAKNIQYF. CDR3 nucleotide sequence: TGTGCCAGCAGCACCGGGACAGATAAAGCCAAAAACATTCAGTACTTC.

The rearrangement links TRBV13 to TRBJ2-5, with TRBD2 identical over 9 bases. This CDR3 spans 16 amino acids. The V segment lost 5 bases and the J segment 0 bases; nucleotides outside the gene matches: 7. Germline V gene data show CDR1 as PRHDT and CDR2 as FYEKMQ (reference sequence). The chain's CDR3 is CASSTRLAANQETQYF. Written as DNA, the CDR3 is TGTGCCAGCAGCACCCGACTAGCGGCTAACCAAGAGACCCAGTACTTC.

This clone has only a few counts. V usage is TRBV4-1 and J usage is TRBJ1-1; D might be TRBD1 (6 bases). CDR3 length: 15 residues. Germline CDR1 reads MGHRA; CDR2 reads YSYEKL. Trimming shortened V by 4 bases and J by 0 bases, and 12 bases separated the two germline ends. CDR3 nucleotides: TGCGCCAGCAGCCGGCCAGGGGCCCTGAACACTGAAGCTTTCTTT. Its translation: CASSRPGALNTEAFF.

This clone has a handful of counts. This chain links TRBV27 with TRBJ2-5, with D perhaps TRBD1 (6 bases). Trimming took off 6 bases at V and 0 bases at J, with 8 bases between the two ends. This CDR3 comprises 13 residues. Germline V lookup: CDR1 MNHEY, CDR2 SMNVEV (reference sequence). CDR3 sequence: CASRGGNQETQYF. The CDR3 bases are TGTGCCAGCAGAGGGGGTAACCAAGAGACCCAGTACTTC.

The J gene is TRBJ2-4, the V gene TRBV28; the D gene is possibly TRBD2 (5 bases). The germline V and J ends were trimmed by 4 bases and 0 bases, with 10 bases remaining between them. Germline V gene data show CDR1 as MDHEN and CDR2 as SYDVKM. The CDR3 has 15 amino acids. CDR3 protein: CASSSHGLAKNIQYF. The CDR3 nucleotides read TGTGCCAGCAGTTCCCACGGACTAGCCAAAAACATTCAGTACTTC.

Details on this clone: This may arise from a read error, as a much more abundant clone is one base away. This chain links TRBV5-1 with TRBJ2-7, with 7 bases lining up with TRBD1. Per germline, CDR1 SGHRS and CDR2 YFSETQ. The CDR3 has 17 amino acids. CDR3 DNA: TGCGCCGGCAGCTTAACCTTCCAAGGGGGCGGCTCCTACGAGCAGTACTTC. Its protein is CAGSLTFQGGGSYEQYF.

V and J are TRBV27 and TRBJ2-1; TRBD2 might be the D (5 bases). The CDR3 spans 16 residues. Deletions cut 5 bases from V and 10 bases from J, with 24 bases between. Germline V CDR1 and CDR2: MNHEY, SMNVEV (reference sequence). CDR3: CASSLQPVPDFGEQFF. For the CDR3, the DNA is TGTGCCAGCAGTCTACAACCCGTTCCGGACTTTGGAGAGCAGTTCTTC.

The rearrangement links TRBV6-1 to TRBJ2-7; maybe TRBD1 (5 bases). Germline CDR1 MNHNS, CDR2 SASEGT. Between the trimmed V and J ends, which lost 6 bases and 0 bases, there was a span of 9 bases. The CDR3 has 13 amino acids. Here the CDR3 DNA reads TGTGCCAGCAGCAGGGTGGACTCCTACGAGCAGTACTTC. It is translated as CASSRVDSYEQYF.

The gene calls are TRBV28 and TRBJ1-1; D gene ambiguous. CDR1 and CDR2 from the germline V gene are MDHEN and SYDVKM. V lost 3 bases and J 0 bases, leaving 5 bases between the germline ends. This CDR3 is 13 amino acids long. The CDR3 protein is CASSLRVNTEAFF. CDR3 DNA sequence: TGTGCCAGCAGTTTGCGGGTGAACACTGAAGCTTTCTTT. Filled out from reference TRBV28 and TRBJ1-1, the complete variable domain reads DVKVTQSSRYLVKRTGEKVFLECVQDMDHENMFWYRQDPGLGLRLIYFSYDVKMKEKGDIPEGYSVSREKKERFSLILESASTNQTSMYLCASSLRVNTEAFFGQGTRLTVV.

The rearrangement joins TRBV28 to TRBJ2-1; 7 nucleotides agree with TRBD2. J was trimmed by 7 bases and V by 8 bases; bases with no gene match: 5. From germline, CDR1 is MDHEN and CDR2 SYDVKM. This CDR3 has 12 residues. The CDR3 protein is CASGTTTNEQFF. CDR3 sequence (DNA): TGTGCCAGCGGGACTACTACGAATGAGCAGTTCTTC.